One sample yielded the 3 T cell receptor beta chains listed below, sequenced in a study of T-cell memory formation after mild COVID-19. TCRdb reprocessed the 5' RACE reads via MiXCR and lists one record per CDR3 protein. The data hold some 340,000 distinct CDR3 sequences, with approximately 12% observed a single time. Sequenced material: PBMCs or a T cell subset sorted from them (not recorded which). These receptors were obtained from a young man who had mild COVID-19 (a few samples of this study predate the infection). Cell type and time point are not known.

The chain carries TRBV2 and TRBJ1-1; the D gene is possibly TRBD1 (6 bases). The ends were cut back, 8 bases at V and 0 bases at J, with 10 bases in the middle. The CDR3 has 13 residues. The V gene's germline CDR1 is SNHLY and CDR2 FYNNEI. CDR3 amino acids: CASYREMNTEAFF. The DNA of the CDR3 is TGTGCCAGCTACAGGGAGATGAACACTGAAGCTTTCTTT.

In this sample, this clonotype turned up many times. V and J are TRBV18 and TRBJ2-5; 9 bases are a match to TRBD1. Germline CDR1 KGHSH, CDR2 LQKENI. The trim removed 2 bases at V and 4 bases at J, leaving 8 bases unmatched. The CDR3 length is 16 residues. Written as DNA, the CDR3 is TGTGCCAGCTCACCAGTGGAACAGGGGGCGCGAGAGACCCAGTACTTC. This gives the protein CASSPVEQGARETQYF.

This clonotype was seen a handful of times. This sequence joins TRBV4-3 and TRBJ2-7; TRBD1 matches at 9 bases. The germline V gene has CDR1 LGHNA and CDR2 YSLEER. The CDR3 sequence is 17 residues long. Trimming at V came to 0 bases and at J to 0 bases, leaving 6 bases not matched to a gene. The CDR3 is CASSQESRDRVSYEQYF. CDR3 DNA sequence: TGCGCCAGCAGCCAAGAAAGCCGGGACAGGGTCTCCTACGAGCAGTACTTC.